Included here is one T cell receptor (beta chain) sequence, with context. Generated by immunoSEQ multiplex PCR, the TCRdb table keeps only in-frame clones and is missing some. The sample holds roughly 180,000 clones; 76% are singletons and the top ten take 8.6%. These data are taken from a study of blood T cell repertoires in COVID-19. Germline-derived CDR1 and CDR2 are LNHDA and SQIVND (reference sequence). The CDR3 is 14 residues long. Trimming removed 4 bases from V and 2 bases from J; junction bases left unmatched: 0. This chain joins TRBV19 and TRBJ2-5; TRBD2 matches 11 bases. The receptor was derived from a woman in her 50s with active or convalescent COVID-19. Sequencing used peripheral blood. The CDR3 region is CASSRTSGQETQYF. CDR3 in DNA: TGTGCCAGTAGTAGGACTAGCGGGCAAGAGACCCAGTACTTC.